The 2 T cell receptor beta chains in this list originate from one sample, sequenced in a study of blood T cell repertoires in COVID-19. Generated by immunoSEQ multiplex PCR, the TCRdb table keeps only in-frame clones and is missing some. The data hold 250,000 to 350,000 clones, with roughly 90% observed a single time. Sequenced: peripheral blood. Every receptor here comes from a man between 18 and 35 years old who had recovered from COVID-19.

The CDR3 loop reads CASFTGSGNTIYF. CDR3 nucleotide sequence: TGTGCCAGTTTCACAGGGAGCGGAAACACCATATATTTT. The J gene is TRBJ1-3, the V gene TRBV19; the D gene is possibly TRBD1 (6 bases). The CDR3 is 13 residues long. V was pared by 8 bases and J by 4 bases, with 12 bases between. Germline CDR1 and CDR2: LNHDA and SQIVND (reference sequence).

The V call is TRBV19, the J call TRBJ1-5; 7 positions agree with TRBD1. Germline CDR1 is LNHDA and CDR2 is SQIVND (reference sequence). Trimming took 3 bases from V and 3 from J; bases not matched to a gene: 8. There are 16 residues in the CDR3. For the CDR3, the DNA is TGTGCCAGTAGTATGGGTTCTGGGACAGTCAATCAGCCCCAGCATTTT. Protein product: CASSMGSGTVNQPQHF.